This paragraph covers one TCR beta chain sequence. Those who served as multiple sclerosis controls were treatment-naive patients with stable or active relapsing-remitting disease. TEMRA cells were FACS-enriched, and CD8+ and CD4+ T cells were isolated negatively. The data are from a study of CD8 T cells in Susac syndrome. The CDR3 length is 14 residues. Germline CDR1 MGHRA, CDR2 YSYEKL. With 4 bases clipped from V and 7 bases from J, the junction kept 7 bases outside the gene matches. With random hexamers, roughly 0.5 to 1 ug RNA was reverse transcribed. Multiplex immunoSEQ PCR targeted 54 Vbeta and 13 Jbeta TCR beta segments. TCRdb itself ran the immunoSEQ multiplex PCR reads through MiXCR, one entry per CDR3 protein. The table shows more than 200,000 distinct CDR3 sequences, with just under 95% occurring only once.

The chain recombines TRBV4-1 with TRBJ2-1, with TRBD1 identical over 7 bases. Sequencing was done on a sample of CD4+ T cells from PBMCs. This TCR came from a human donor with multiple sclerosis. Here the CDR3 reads CASSPPDRANEQFF. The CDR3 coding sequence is TGCGCCAGCAGCCCTCCAGACAGGGCAAATGAGCAGTTCTTC.